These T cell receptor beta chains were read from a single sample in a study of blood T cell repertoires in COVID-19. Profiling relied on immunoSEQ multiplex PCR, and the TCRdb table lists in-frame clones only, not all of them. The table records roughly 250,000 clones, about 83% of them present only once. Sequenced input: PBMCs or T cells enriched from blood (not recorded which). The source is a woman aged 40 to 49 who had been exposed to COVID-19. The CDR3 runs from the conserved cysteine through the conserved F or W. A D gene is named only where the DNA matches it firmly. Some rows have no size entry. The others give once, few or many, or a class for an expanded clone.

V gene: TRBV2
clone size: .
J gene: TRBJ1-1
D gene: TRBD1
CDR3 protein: CASTRQGPTEAFF
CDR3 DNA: TGTGCCAGCACCCGACAGGGGCCCACTGAAGCTTTCTTT

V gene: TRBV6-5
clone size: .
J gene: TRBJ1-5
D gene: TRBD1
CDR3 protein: CASSKTGNNQPQHF
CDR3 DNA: TGTGCCAGCAGCAAGACAGGGAATAATCAGCCCCAGCATTTT

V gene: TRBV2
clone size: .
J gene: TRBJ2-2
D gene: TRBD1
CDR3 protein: CASSPRQGAGNTGELFF
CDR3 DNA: TGTGCCAGCAGTCCTAGACAGGGGGCGGGAAACACCGGGGAGCTGTTTTTT

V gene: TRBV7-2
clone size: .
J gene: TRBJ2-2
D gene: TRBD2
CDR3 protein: CASSVTSGANTGELFF
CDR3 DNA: TGTGCCAGCAGCGTGACTAGCGGGGCGAACACCGGGGAGCTGTTTTTT

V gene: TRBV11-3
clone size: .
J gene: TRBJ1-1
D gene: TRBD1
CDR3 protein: CASSSTGVDTEAFF
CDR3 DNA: TGTGCCAGCAGCTCGACAGGGGTGGATACTGAAGCTTTCTTT

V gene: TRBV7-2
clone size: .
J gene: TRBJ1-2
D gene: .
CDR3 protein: CASSKGGGRGGYTF
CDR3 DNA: TGTGCCAGCAGCAAGGGCGGGGGCCGGGGGGGCTACACCTTC

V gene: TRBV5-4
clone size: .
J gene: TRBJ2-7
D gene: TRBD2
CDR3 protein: CASRSGTSGGAIYEQYF
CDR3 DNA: TGTGCCAGCAGGTCCGGGACTAGCGGGGGGGCGATCTACGAGCAGTACTTC

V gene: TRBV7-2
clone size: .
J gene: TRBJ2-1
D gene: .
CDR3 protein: CASSPPGRRGHEQFF
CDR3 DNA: TGTGCCAGCAGCCCGCCCGGCCGGCGGGGTCATGAGCAGTTCTTC

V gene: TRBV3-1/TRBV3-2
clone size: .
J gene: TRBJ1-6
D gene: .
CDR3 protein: CASSPGQRGLGSPLHF
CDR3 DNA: TGTGCCAGCAGCCCTGGACAGAGAGGGTTGGGTTCACCCCTCCACTTT

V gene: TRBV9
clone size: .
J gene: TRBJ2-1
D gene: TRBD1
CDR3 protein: CASSAGTGSGNEQFF
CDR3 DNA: TGTGCCAGCAGCGCGGGGACAGGATCGGGCAATGAGCAGTTCTTC

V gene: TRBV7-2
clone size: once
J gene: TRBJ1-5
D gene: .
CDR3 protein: CASSLAGTGWNQPQHF
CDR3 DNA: TGTGCCAGCAGCTTAGCGGGAACGGGGTGGAATCAGCCCCAGCATTTT

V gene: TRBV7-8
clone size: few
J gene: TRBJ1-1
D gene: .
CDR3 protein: CASSPWGGASPEAFF
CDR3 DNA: TGTGCCAGCAGCCCCTGGGGGGGCGCGTCCCCTGAAGCTTTCTTT

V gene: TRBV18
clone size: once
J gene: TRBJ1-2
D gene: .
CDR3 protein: CASSPPVGAPGSGYTF
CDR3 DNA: TGTGCCAGCTCACCACCTGTAGGGGCCCCTGGTTCCGGCTACACCTTC

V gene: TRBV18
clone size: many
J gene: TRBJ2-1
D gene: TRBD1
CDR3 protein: CASSPASAGQGNEQFF
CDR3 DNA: TGTGCCAGCTCACCTGCCTCGGCGGGACAGGGGAATGAGCAGTTCTTC

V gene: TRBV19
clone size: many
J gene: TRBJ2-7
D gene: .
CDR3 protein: CASSMTPLLYEQYF
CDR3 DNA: TGTGCCAGTAGTATGACACCGCTCCTCTACGAGCAGTACTTC

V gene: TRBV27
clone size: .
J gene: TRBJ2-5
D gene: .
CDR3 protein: CASSLRGGRSGTPGETQYF
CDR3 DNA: TGTGCCAGCAGTCTGCGAGGGGGTAGATCCGGGACGCCTGGGGAGACCCAGTACTTC

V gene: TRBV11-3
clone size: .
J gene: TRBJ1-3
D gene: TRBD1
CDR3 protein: CASSDRDRGLGNTIYF
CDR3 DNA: TGTGCCAGCAGCGACCGGGACAGGGGGCTCGGAAACACCATATATTTT

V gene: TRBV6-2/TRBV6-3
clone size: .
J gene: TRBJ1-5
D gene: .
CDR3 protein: CASSYSPLEVLAMNQPQHF
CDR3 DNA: TGTGCCAGCAGTTATAGCCCCCTGGAGGTGCTAGCTATGAATCAGCCCCAGCATTTT

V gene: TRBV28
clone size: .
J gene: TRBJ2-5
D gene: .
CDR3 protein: CASRKTAQQETQYF
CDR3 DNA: TGTGCCAGCCGAAAAACCGCACAACAAGAGACCCAGTACTTC

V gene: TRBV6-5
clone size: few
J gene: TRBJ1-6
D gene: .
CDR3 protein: CASSYLGDSPLHF
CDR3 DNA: TGTGCCAGCAGTTACCTGGGCGATTCACCCCTCCACTTT

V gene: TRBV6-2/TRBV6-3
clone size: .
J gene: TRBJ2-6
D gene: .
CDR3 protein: CASSYLFHSLSGANVLTF
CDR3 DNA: TGTGCCAGCAGTTACCTTTTCCACAGTCTCTCTGGGGCCAACGTCCTGACTTTC

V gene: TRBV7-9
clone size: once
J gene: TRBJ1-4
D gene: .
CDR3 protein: CASSSGDNNVEKLFF
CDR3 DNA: TGTGCCAGCAGCTCCGGTGACAATAACGTTGAAAAACTGTTTTTT

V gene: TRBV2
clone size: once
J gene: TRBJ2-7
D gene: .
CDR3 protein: CASRPGRNVPYEQYF
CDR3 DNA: TGTGCCAGCAGACCCGGTCGCAACGTCCCCTACGAGCAGTACTTC

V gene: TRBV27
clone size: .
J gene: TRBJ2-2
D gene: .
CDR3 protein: CASSLFRGLDTGELFF
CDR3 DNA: TGTGCCAGCAGTTTGTTCAGGGGTTTGGACACCGGGGAGCTGTTTTTT

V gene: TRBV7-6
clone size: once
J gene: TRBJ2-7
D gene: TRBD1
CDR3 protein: CASSLGGTGRF
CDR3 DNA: TGTGCCAGCAGCTTAGGCGGGACAGGGAGGTTC

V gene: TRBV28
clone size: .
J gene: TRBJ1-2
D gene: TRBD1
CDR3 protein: CASSSPTRQGARFGYTF
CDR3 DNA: TGTGCCAGCAGTTCCCCTACCCGACAGGGGGCGCGGTTTGGCTACACCTTC

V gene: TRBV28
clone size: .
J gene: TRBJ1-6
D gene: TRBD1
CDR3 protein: CASAGGDSPLHF
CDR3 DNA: TGTGCCAGCGCAGGGGGTGATTCACCCCTCCACTTT

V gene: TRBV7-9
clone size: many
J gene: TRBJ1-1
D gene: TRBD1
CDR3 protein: CASSPRTGSNTEAFF
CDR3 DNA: TGTGCCAGCAGCCCACGGACAGGATCTAACACTGAAGCTTTCTTT

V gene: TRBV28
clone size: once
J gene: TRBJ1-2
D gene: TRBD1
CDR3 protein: CASSLGQGGGYTF
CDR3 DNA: TGTGCCAGCAGTTTAGGTCAGGGGGGTGGCTACACCTTC

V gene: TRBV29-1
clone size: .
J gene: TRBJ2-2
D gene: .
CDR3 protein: CSVVGGRGTGELFF
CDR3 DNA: TGCAGCGTTGTAGGGGGAAGAGGCACCGGGGAGCTGTTTTTT

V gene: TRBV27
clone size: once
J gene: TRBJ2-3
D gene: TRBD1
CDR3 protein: CASSQGTVSTDTQYF
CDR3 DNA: TGTGCCAGCAGTCAAGGGACAGTTAGCACAGATACGCAGTATTTT

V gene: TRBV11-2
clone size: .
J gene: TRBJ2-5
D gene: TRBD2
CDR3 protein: CASSFLSTSAETQYF
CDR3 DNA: TGTGCCAGCAGCTTTTTAAGTACTAGCGCAGAGACCCAGTACTTC

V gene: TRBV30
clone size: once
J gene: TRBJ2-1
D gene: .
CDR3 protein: CAWSLGLGPGEQFF
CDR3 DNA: TGTGCCTGGAGTTTGGGACTCGGGCCGGGGGAGCAGTTCTTC

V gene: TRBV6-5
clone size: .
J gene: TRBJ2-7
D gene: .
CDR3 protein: CASTPPGLTYEQYF
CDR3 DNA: TGTGCCAGCACCCCTCCCGGGTTGACCTACGAGCAGTACTTC

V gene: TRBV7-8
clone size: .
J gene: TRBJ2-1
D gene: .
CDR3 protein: CASSEDTALVYNEQFF
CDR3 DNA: TGTGCCAGCAGCGAAGATACAGCCCTGGTCTACAATGAGCAGTTCTTC

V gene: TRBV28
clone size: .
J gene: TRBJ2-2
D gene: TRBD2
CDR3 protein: CAGQEGLAGGSTGELFF
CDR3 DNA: TGTGCCGGCCAGGAGGGACTAGCGGGGGGCTCCACCGGGGAGCTGTTTTTT

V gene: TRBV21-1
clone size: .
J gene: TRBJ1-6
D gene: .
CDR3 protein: CASRKQGLALTNSPLHF
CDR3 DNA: TGTGCCAGCAGGAAACAGGGTTTGGCGTTGACTAATTCACCCCTCCACTTT

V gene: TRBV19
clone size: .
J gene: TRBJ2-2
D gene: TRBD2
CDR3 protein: CASRAGEGSVGELFF
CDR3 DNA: TGTGCCAGTAGGGCGGGGGAGGGCTCTGTCGGGGAGCTGTTTTTT

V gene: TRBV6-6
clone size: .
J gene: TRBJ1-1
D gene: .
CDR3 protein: CASRHPAGAFF
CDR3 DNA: TGTGCCAGCAGACATCCGGCAGGAGCTTTCTTT

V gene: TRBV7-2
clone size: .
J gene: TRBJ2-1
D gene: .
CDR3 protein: CASSKPGRAYNEQFF
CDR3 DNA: TGTGCCAGCAGTAAACCGGGGAGAGCCTACAATGAGCAGTTCTTC

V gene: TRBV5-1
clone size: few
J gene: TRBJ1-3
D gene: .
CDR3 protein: CASSLSVGGSGNTIYF
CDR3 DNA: TGCGCCAGCAGCTTGAGCGTGGGGGGCTCTGGAAACACCATATATTTT

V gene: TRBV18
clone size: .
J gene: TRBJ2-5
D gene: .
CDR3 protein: CASSPPLSVHTKETQYF
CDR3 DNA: TGTGCCAGCTCACCACCTTTATCCGTACACACAAAAGAGACCCAGTACTTC

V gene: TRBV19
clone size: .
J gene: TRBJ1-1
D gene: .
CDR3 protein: CASSTSGRVTEAFF
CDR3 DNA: TGTGCCAGTAGTACCTCCGGGAGGGTTACTGAAGCTTTCTTT

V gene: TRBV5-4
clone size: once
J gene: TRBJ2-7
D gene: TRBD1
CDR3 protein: CASSLGGQGAREQYF
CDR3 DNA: TGTGCCAGCAGCTTGGGGGGACAGGGGGCTCGGGAGCAGTACTTC

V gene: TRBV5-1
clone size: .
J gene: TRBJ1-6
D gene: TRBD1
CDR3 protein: CASSPKTGLRISPLHF
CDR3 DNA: TGCGCCAGCAGCCCCAAGACAGGGTTAAGGATTTCACCCCTCCACTTT

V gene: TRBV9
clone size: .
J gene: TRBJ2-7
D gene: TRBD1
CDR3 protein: CASSGTGTGLDEQYF
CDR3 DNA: TGTGCCAGCAGCGGTACCGGGACAGGGCTCGACGAGCAGTACTTC

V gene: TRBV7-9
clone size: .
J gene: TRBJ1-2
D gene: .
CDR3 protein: CASSLVQGPYGYTF
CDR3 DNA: TGTGCCAGCAGCTTAGTACAGGGCCCCTATGGCTACACCTTC

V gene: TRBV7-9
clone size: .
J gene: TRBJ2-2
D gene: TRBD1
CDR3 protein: CASSPGQGYTGELFF
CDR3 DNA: TGTGCCAGCAGCCCCGGACAGGGTTACACCGGGGAGCTGTTTTTT